The 18 T cell receptor beta chains given below trace back to one sample, sequenced in a study of shared clonotypes between healthy human individuals. Repertoires were generated with immunoSEQ multiplex PCR, while TCRdb's copy carries only in-frame clones and drops some. The table records around 1.1 million clones, about four fifths of them present only once. The sequenced sample consisted of memory CD4+ T cells from PBMCs. Subset in this sample: CD45RA-negative fraction. Every receptor here comes from a man in his late teens or twenties in good health. Some clones in this sample may be carry-over from other donors' samples.

With regard to this clone: The same CDR3 also results from other DNA sequences found in this sample. The chain links TRBV2 to TRBJ2-7, with no clear D. With 2 bases removed from V and 2 bases from J, the gap between germline ends came to 4 bases. The CDR3 consists of 12 residues. Germline CDR1 reads SNHLY; CDR2 reads FYNNEI. CDR3 in DNA: TGTGCCAGCAGTGAATTGGCCTACGAGCAGTACTTC. Translating gives CASSELAYEQYF.

V usage is TRBV4-3 and J usage is TRBJ1-2; D not certain. Germline V lookup: CDR1 LGHNA, CDR2 YSLEER. The CDR3 runs to 16 residues. The V end lost 0 bases, the J end lost 2 bases, and 13 bases lay between the germline ends. The CDR3 loop is CASSQELQLGNYGYTF. For the CDR3, the DNA is TGCGCCAGCAGCCAAGAACTCCAACTGGGAAACTATGGCTACACCTTC.

The chain links TRBV4-1 to TRBJ2-7, with 14 bases fitting TRBD2. The ends lost 2 bases at V and 4 bases at J; junction bases unmatched: 7. CDR3 size: 17 residues. Germline CDR1 and CDR2: MGHRA and YSYEKL. The CDR3 bases are TGCGCCAGCAGCCAACTACCGGGACTAGCGGGAGAGTACGAGCAGTACTTC. The encoded protein is CASSQLPGLAGEYEQYF.

J is TRBJ2-7 and V is TRBV28; D may be TRBD1 or TRBD2 (5 bases each). Trimming stripped 6 bases from V and 6 bases from J, with 15 bases between. The CDR3 has 13 amino acids. The germline V gene encodes CDR1 MDHEN and CDR2 SYDVKM. CDR3 sequence reads: CASRGYVGAEQYF. The CDR3 DNA follows: TGTGCCAGCAGGGGTTATGTCGGGGCCGAGCAGTACTTC.

This sequence joins TRBV27 and TRBJ2-3; maybe TRBD1 (10 bases). V was shortened by 1 base and J by 3 bases, with 23 bases between the two germline ends. This CDR3 has 19 amino acids. In germline, CDR1 is MNHEY, CDR2 SMNVEV (reference sequence). CDR3 DNA: TGTGCCAGCAGTTTATTGGGACAGGGGAGCGGGGGGATAACAGATACGCAGTATTTT. Protein sequence: CASSLLGQGSGGITDTQYF.

The V gene is TRBV5-1, the J gene TRBJ2-2; D gene unclear. The CDR3 consists of 17 residues. Germline lookup yields CDR1 SGHRS and CDR2 YFSETQ. V lost 0 bases to trimming and J lost 1 base, with 13 bases between them. As DNA, the CDR3 is TGCGCCAGCAGCTTGGTGGGTGAAGCGAAGAACACCGGGGAGCTGTTTTTT. Amino acids: CASSLVGEAKNTGELFF. The complete variable domain, with remaining parts taken from reference TRBV5-1 and TRBJ2-2, reads KAGVTQTPRYLIKTRGQQVTLSCSPISGHRSVSWYQQTPGQGLQFLFEYFSETQRNKGNFPGRFSGRQFSNSRSEMNVSTLELGDSALYLCASSLVGEAKNTGELFFGEGSRLTVL.

This clone appeared once. The rearrangement uses TRBV28 and TRBJ1-5; 7 bases are shared with TRBD1. The germline CDR1 and CDR2 sequences are MDHEN and SYDVKM. The CDR3 has 17 residues. Trimming cost V 5 bases and J 1 base; bases outside gene matches: 11. CDR3 residues: CASSRTAYRGSNQPQHF. CDR3 sequence (DNA): TGTGCCAGCAGTCGGACTGCGTACAGGGGAAGCAATCAGCCCCAGCATTTT.

V gene TRBV9 combines with J gene TRBJ2-6; 8 bases are shared with TRBD1. Germline V CDR1 and CDR2: SGDLS, YYNGEE. The V and J ends lost 4 bases and 1 base, in that order; junction bases with no gene match: 7. CDR3 length: 17 residues. This CDR3 is CASSPRTGSSGANVLTF. In nucleotides, the CDR3 is TGTGCCAGCAGCCCAAGGACAGGGTCGTCTGGGGCCAACGTCCTGACTTTC.

The CDR3 spells CASSPAGTGVGYTF. Written as DNA, the CDR3 is TGTGCCAGCAGCCCAGCCGGGACAGGGGTGGGCTACACCTTC. V usage is TRBV7-9 and J usage is TRBJ1-2; 10 positions agree with TRBD1. CDR3 size: 14 residues. Germline values: CDR1 SEHNR, CDR2 FQNEAQ (reference sequence). Unmatched junction bases numbered 8, after V lost 5 bases and J lost 8 bases.

This clone has only a few counts. This chain links TRBV7-9 with TRBJ2-5; D is unclear. The CDR3 is 14 residues long. Trimming shortened V by 1 base and J by 2 bases, and 8 bases separated the two germline ends. Germline V gene sequence: CDR1 SEHNR, CDR2 FQNEAQ (reference sequence). This CDR3 reads CASSLGLFQETQYF. CDR3 coding DNA: TGTGCCAGCAGCTTAGGGCTGTTTCAAGAGACCCAGTACTTC.

The chain carries TRBV2 and TRBJ1-1, with 7 bases aligning to TRBD1. With V trimmed by 4 bases and J by 3 bases, 5 bases remained unmatched. CDR1 is SNHLY and CDR2 is FYNNEI in the germline V gene. CDR3 length equals 14 residues. The CDR3 bases are TGTGCCAGCAGTGTGTCAGGGGGAGACACTGAAGCTTTCTTT. Translated, it gives CASSVSGGDTEAFF.

The chain employs TRBV4-1 and TRBJ1-2, with D possibly being TRBD1 (5 bases). Trimming stripped 4 bases from V and 0 bases from J, with 9 bases between. The germline V gene has CDR1 MGHRA and CDR2 YSYEKL. The CDR3 totals 14 residues. The CDR3 DNA is TGCGCCAGCAGCCCCTTGACAGCTAACTATGGCTACACCTTC. Translated: CASSPLTANYGYTF.

In its sample, this clone was seen once. The chain recombines TRBV5-1 with TRBJ1-1; TRBD1 aligns across 9 bases. Germline CDR1 reads SGHRS; CDR2 reads YFSETQ. Germline trimming cut 0 bases from V and 2 bases from J; bases unmatched to any gene: 5. CDR3 length equals 16 residues. The CDR3 reads CASSLVGQGHNTEAFF. The CDR3 DNA sequence: TGCGCCAGCAGCTTGGTTGGACAGGGGCACAACACTGAAGCTTTCTTT.

The chain links TRBV5-1 to TRBJ1-2, with D possibly matching TRBD1 (5 bases). The CDR3 runs to 12 residues. The ends were cut back, 0 bases at V and 8 bases at J, with 8 bases in the middle. Per the germline V gene, CDR1 is SGHRS and CDR2 is YFSETQ. The chain's CDR3 is CASSLEGEGYTF. The CDR3 nucleotides read TGCGCCAGCAGCTTGGAAGGGGAGGGCTACACCTTC.

In DNA form, the CDR3 reads TGTGCCAGCAATCCCACAGGTGACGCCAAAAACATTCAGTACTTC. Translation: CASNPTGDAKNIQYF. The chain couples TRBV28 to TRBJ2-4; D might be TRBD1 (5 bases). Between the trimmed V and J ends, which lost 7 bases and 1 base, there was a span of 14 bases. The germline V gene has CDR1 MDHEN and CDR2 SYDVKM. The CDR3 length is 15 residues.

The chain links TRBV11-2 to TRBJ2-5; D call uncertain. Germline V gene data show CDR1 as SGHAT and CDR2 as FQNNGV. The CDR3 totals 11 residues. V was cut by 5 bases and J by 8 bases, with 9 bases left in between. The CDR3 spells CASSLSVTQYF. The CDR3 DNA reads TGTGCCAGCAGCCTCTCAGTAACCCAGTACTTC.

In this sample, this clone turned up once. The rearrangement joins TRBV29-1 to TRBJ2-5; D remains unclear. The germline V gene has CDR1 SQVTM and CDR2 ANQGSEA. V was shortened by 6 bases and J by 5 bases, with 13 bases between the two germline ends. CDR3 length: 12 amino acids. The CDR3, as DNA: TGCAGCGTCCTGGATAGTGGGGAGACCCAGTACTTC. The encoded protein is CSVLDSGETQYF.

There are a few counts of this clone. The chain couples TRBV7-3 to TRBJ2-1; 9 positions match TRBD2. Germline V gene lookup returns CDR1 SGHTA and CDR2 FQGTGA. This CDR3 is built from 16 residues. V shed 1 base and J 6 bases; nucleotides not matched to a gene: 7. CDR3 amino acids: CASSLNRAGGTNEQFF. CDR3 sequence (DNA): TGTGCCAGCAGCTTAAACCGAGCGGGAGGAACCAATGAGCAGTTCTTC. Variable domain in full (rest from reference TRBV7-3 and TRBJ2-1): GAGVSQTPSNKVTEKGKYVELRCDPISGHTALYWYRQSLGQGPEFLIYFQGTGAADDSGLPNDRFFAVRPEGSVSTLKIQRTERGDSAVYLCASSLNRAGGTNEQFFGPGTRLTVL.